This TCR beta chain is from a study of cytomegalovirus exposure and HLA in healthy donors. Study-level points and caveats: Presence/absence analyses assumed roughly uniform sequencing depth across donors.

Researchers ran the PCR with 60 Vbeta and 13 Jbeta primers. The assay was immunoSEQ multiplex PCR, and TCRdb's table has in-frame clones only and misses some. The table includes some 25,000 clones, more than 70% detected once. The CDR3 runs 14 residues. CDR1 and CDR2 (germline): MDHEN, SYDVKM. Trimming at V came to 11 bases and at J to 1 base, leaving 8 bases not matched to a gene. Concerning this clone itself: What it binds is unknown.

The chain couples TRBV28 to TRBJ2-3; the match to TRBD2 covers 8 bases. Sequencing was carried out using PBMCs. The sequence derives from a male donor in good health and CMV-seronegative. DNA of the CDR3: TGTGCCTGGGGGGCACTAGCGGGCACAGATACGCAGTATTTT. This encodes CAWGALAGTDTQYF.